A single sample is the source of the 24 T cell receptor beta chains below, sequenced in a study of cytomegalovirus exposure and HLA in healthy donors. Primers for the PCR totalled 60 Vbeta and 13 Jbeta. Data came from immunoSEQ multiplex PCR; TCRdb stores just in-frame clones and leaves some out. The sample lists about 96,000 clones; 60% to 75% were seen once. Sequencing was performed on PBMCs. These receptors all come from a woman in her 70s in good health and CMV-seropositive.

This clone is a singleton in its sample. The chain employs TRBV7-3 and TRBJ2-3; 7 bases line up with TRBD2. Germline V gene lookup returns CDR1 SGHTA and CDR2 FQGTGA. CDR3 size: 16 residues. With 6 bases clipped from V and 5 bases from J, the junction kept 14 bases outside the gene matches. CDR3 coding DNA: TGTGCCAGCAGTCCCTCTGGCGGGAGATCCCAAGATACGCAGTATTTT. Its protein is CASSPSGGRSQDTQYF.

The chain joins TRBV11-2 to TRBJ1-1; 10 positions agree with TRBD1. This CDR3 is 16 amino acids long. The trim removed 1 base at V and 7 bases at J, leaving 9 bases unmatched. CDR1 and CDR2 (germline): SGHAT, FQNNGV. The CDR3 DNA reads TGTGCCAGCAGCTTAGGACAGGGGGCACTCCGGGGTGAAGCTTTCTTT. This translates into CASSLGQGALRGEAFF.

This clone has just one count. The chain couples TRBV18 to TRBJ2-3, with 9 bases lining up with TRBD2. The CDR3 loop spans 15 amino acids. V lost 0 bases and J lost 4; bases outside the gene matches: 2. Germline CDR1 reads KGHSH; CDR2 reads LQKENI. Written as DNA, the CDR3 is TGTGCCAGCTCACCACCTAGCGGGAGCCCAGATACGCAGTATTTT. Protein: CASSPPSGSPDTQYF.

The genes are TRBV6-5 and TRBJ2-7; maybe TRBD1 (5 bases). This CDR3 is 14 amino acids long. Germline V gene data show CDR1 as MNHEY and CDR2 as SVGAGI. V was pared by 0 bases and J by 5 bases, with 11 bases between. CDR3: CASSYSQGADEQYF. Here the CDR3 DNA reads TGTGCCAGCAGTTACTCCCAGGGTGCCGACGAGCAGTACTTC.

The table lists this clone with a few counts. This chain connects TRBV5-1 to TRBJ2-5, with TRBD1 identical over 9 bases. CDR3 size: 14 residues. The ends lost 0 bases at V and 7 bases at J; junction bases unmatched: 4. Germline-derived CDR1 and CDR2 are SGHRS and YFSETQ. The CDR3 nucleotides are TGCGCCAGCAGCTTGGCGGGACAGGGAGGGACCCAGTACTTC. As protein: CASSLAGQGGTQYF.

This clone was counted a single time. The V call is TRBV5-1, the J call TRBJ2-1; 12 positions agree with TRBD2. CDR3 length: 15 amino acids. V lost 4 bases to trimming and J lost 8 bases; unmatched junction nucleotides: 7. Germline lookup yields CDR1 SGHRS and CDR2 YFSETQ. The CDR3 DNA reads TGCGCCAGCAGCACGACTAGCGGGAGTGCGGATGAGCAGTTCTTC. Translating it yields CASSTTSGSADEQFF. Looking up the rest from reference TRBV5-1 and TRBJ2-1 gives the full variable domain: KAGVTQTPRYLIKTRGQQVTLSCSPISGHRSVSWYQQTPGQGLQFLFEYFSETQRNKGNFPGRFSGRQFSNSRSEMNVSTLELGDSALYLCASSTTSGSADEQFFGPGTRLTVL.

With respect to this clone: The junction and the germline gene differ at one end; a read error may be behind it. CDR3 amino acids: CAGSLYGSSYEQYF. In DNA form, the CDR3 reads TGTGCCGGCAGTTTATATGGCAGTTCCTACGAGCAGTACTTC. This sequence joins TRBV27 and TRBJ2-7; D gene unclear. The CDR3 consists of 14 residues. Looked up from germline, CDR1 is MNHEY and CDR2 is SMNVEV (reference sequence).

The chain recombines TRBV28 with TRBJ1-2; 8 bases agree with TRBD1. The CDR3 loop spans 15 amino acids. Germline assignment: CDR1 MDHEN and CDR2 SYDVKM. The junction had 9 bases not matched to a gene; V was cut back by 5 bases and J by 4 bases. Written as DNA, the CDR3 is TGTGCCAGCAGTCCACCGGACAGGGACGGCTATGGCTACACCTTC. This encodes CASSPPDRDGYGYTF.

The genes are TRBV9 and TRBJ2-7, with 10 bases matching TRBD1. Trimming removed 4 bases from V and 6 bases from J; junction bases left unmatched: 10. The CDR3 is 15 amino acids. Germline CDR1 and CDR2: SGDLS and YYNGEE. CDR3 nucleotides: TGTGCCAGCAGCCCGGGGACAGGGGAGGGTTCCGAGCAGTACTTC. Protein product: CASSPGTGEGSEQYF.

CDR3 in DNA: TGCGCCAGCAGTGAGTCTAGCGGGGGCTTGGATACGCAGTATTTT. As protein: CASSESSGGLDTQYF. The chain is built from TRBV10-1 and TRBJ2-3; 9 bases map to TRBD2. Losses at the gene ends were 0 bases for V and 6 bases for J; bases not matched to a gene: 4. The CDR3 sequence is 15 residues long. From germline, CDR1 is WNHNN and CDR2 SYGVQD (reference sequence).

The chain uses TRBV5-5 and TRBJ1-4; possible D gene TRBD1, 6 bases. The CDR3 contains 14 residues. CDR1 SGHKS and CDR2 YYEKEE come from the germline V gene (reference sequence). The V end lost 0 bases, the J end lost 8 bases, and 11 bases lay between the germline ends. The CDR3 nucleotides read TGTGCCAGCAGCTTGGCACAGGGAGGGGAAAAACTGTTTTTT. Protein: CASSLAQGGEKLFF.

The chain has TRBV27 and TRBJ1-6; 7 bases fit TRBD1. Germline V gene lookup returns CDR1 MNHEY and CDR2 SMNVEV (reference sequence). V gave up 5 bases and J gave up 9 bases; unmatched junction bases: 4. The CDR3 spans 13 residues. The CDR3 protein is CASSPRDSSPLHF. Here the CDR3 DNA reads TGTGCCAGCAGTCCCAGGGACAGTTCACCCCTCCACTTT.

This clone was counted a few times. The gene calls are TRBV2 and TRBJ1-1; perhaps TRBD1 as D (6 bases). CDR3 size: 16 residues. With 4 bases removed from V and 3 bases from J, the gap between germline ends came to 18 bases. From germline, CDR1 is SNHLY and CDR2 FYNNEI. The CDR3, as DNA: TGTGCCAGCAGTGCTAAGGGAAGGGGGAGAGACACTGAAGCTTTCTTT. Translation gives CASSAKGRGRDTEAFF.

The chain is built from TRBV2 and TRBJ2-7; TRBD1 agrees at 9 bases. Trimming took 7 bases from V and 6 from J; bases not matched to a gene: 7. CDR1 SNHLY and CDR2 FYNNEI come from the germline V gene. The CDR3 covers 13 residues. Here the CDR3 DNA reads TGTGCCAGCATACAGGGGGCTCGGGCCGAGCAGTACTTC. Amino acid sequence: CASIQGARAEQYF.

The genes are TRBV29-1 and TRBJ1-2, with 8 nucleotides matching TRBD1. J gave up 2 bases and V 5 bases, and 4 bases lay outside the gene matches. The CDR3 extends over 13 amino acids. The germline V gene has CDR1 SQVTM and CDR2 ANQGSEA. The CDR3 DNA sequence: TGCAGCGTTCCTCGGACAGGGAACTATGGCTACACCTTC. It yields the protein CSVPRTGNYGYTF.

In its sample, this clone was seen once. The chain has TRBV7-8 and TRBJ2-2; D is possibly TRBD1 (6 bases). Germline-derived CDR1 and CDR2 are SGHVS and FQNEAQ. Deletions cut 4 bases from V and 5 bases from J, with 17 bases between. The CDR3 runs to 16 residues. The CDR3 here is CASSSGPQGGTGELFF. In nucleotides, the CDR3 is TGTGCCAGCAGCTCAGGACCCCAAGGGGGAACCGGGGAGCTGTTTTTT. The whole variable domain, filled in from reference TRBV7-8 and TRBJ2-2, reads GAGVSQSPRYKVAKRGQDVALRCDPISGHVSLFWYQQALGQGPEFLTYFQNEAQLDKSGLPSDRFFAERPEGSVSTLKIQRTQQEDSAVYLCASSSGPQGGTGELFFGEGSRLTVL.

The rearrangement joins TRBV19 to TRBJ2-7; D remains ambiguous. Germline CDR1 and CDR2: LNHDA and SQIVND (reference sequence). This CDR3 comprises 15 residues. V gave up 5 bases and J gave up 3 bases, with 17 bases separating them. The CDR3 here is CASSGSGETDYEQYF. The CDR3 bases are TGTGCCAGTAGTGGAAGTGGTGAAACAGACTACGAGCAGTACTTC.

V usage is TRBV6-5 and J usage is TRBJ1-1; D is unclear. Germline V gene sequence: CDR1 MNHEY, CDR2 SVGAGI. CDR3 size: 12 residues. Trimming cost V 8 bases and J 1 base, with 8 bases left between them. This CDR3 reads CASGRQNTEAFF. The DNA for the CDR3 is TGTGCCAGCGGCCGACAGAACACTGAAGCTTTCTTT.

This chain links TRBV7-3 with TRBJ2-3; TRBD2 matches 10 bases. Germline V lookup: CDR1 SGHTA, CDR2 FQGTGA. The CDR3 loop spans 15 amino acids. With V trimmed by 5 bases and J by 4 bases, 6 bases remained unmatched. The CDR3 coding sequence is TGTGCCAGCAGCATTAGCGGGGGGAATCCAGATACGCAGTATTTT. It specifies CASSISGGNPDTQYF.

The rearrangement uses TRBV7-2 and TRBJ1-5; D possibly corresponds to TRBD1 (5 bases). The germline V and J ends were trimmed by 8 bases and 6 bases, with 14 bases remaining between them. Germline CDR1 is SGHTA and CDR2 is FQGNSA. The CDR3 runs to 13 residues. The CDR3 nucleotides read TGTGCCAGCGGGCAGGGAACAGGTCAGCCCCAGCATTTT. It specifies CASGQGTGQPQHF.

The V and J genes are TRBV4-3 and TRBJ2-2; D gene unclear. The germline CDR1 and CDR2 sequences are LGHNA and YSLEER. The CDR3 is 15 residues long. The V end was cut by 4 bases, the J end by 4 bases, with 13 bases between. CDR3 protein: CASSPDTLRTGELFF. CDR3 nucleotide sequence: TGCGCCAGCAGCCCTGACACCCTCCGCACCGGGGAGCTGTTTTTT.

This sequence joins TRBV11-2 and TRBJ1-4; 8 bases agree with TRBD1. This CDR3 comprises 14 residues. Trimming at V came to 4 bases and at J to 7 bases, leaving 5 bases not matched to a gene. CDR1 and CDR2 from the germline V gene are SGHAT and FQNNGV. DNA for the CDR3: TGTGCCAGCAGCTCCCAGGGGGCAATTGAAAAACTGTTTTTT. Its translation: CASSSQGAIEKLFF. Based on the CDR3 plus reference TRBV11-2 and TRBJ1-4, the full variable domain is EAGVAQSPRYKIIEKRQSVAFWCNPISGHATLYWYQQILGQGPKLLIQFQNNGVVDDSQLPKDRFSAERLKGVDSTLKIQPAKLEDSAVYLCASSSQGAIEKLFFGSGTQLSVL.

The J gene is TRBJ1-4, the V gene TRBV11-2, with D maybe TRBD1 (5 bases). In germline, CDR1 is SGHAT, CDR2 FQNNGV. The CDR3 is made up of 15 amino acids. The V gene lost 5 bases and the J gene lost 1 base, with 11 bases spanning the gap. The CDR3: CASSPQGLTNEKLFF. CDR3 bases: TGTGCCAGCAGCCCCCAGGGTCTAACTAATGAAAAACTGTTTTTT.

This chain connects TRBV11-2 to TRBJ2-2; 9 positions match TRBD2. CDR1 and CDR2 from the germline V gene are SGHAT and FQNNGV. The CDR3 is 14 amino acids. V trimming: 6 bases; J trimming: 6 bases; junction bases outside the gene matches: 5. The CDR3: CASRRGGRAGELFF. Here the CDR3 DNA reads TGTGCCAGCAGGCGGGGCGGGAGGGCCGGGGAGCTGTTTTTT.